The sequence of this TCR beta chain was determined in a study of T cell changes during pregnancy in multiple sclerosis. J was trimmed by 8 bases and V by 2 bases; bases with no gene match: 6. The CDR3 covers 14 residues. Germline loops: CDR1 SGHRS, CDR2 YFSETQ. Produced via immunoSEQ multiplex PCR; TCRdb's table is partial and in-frame only. Found here are about 77,000 clones, about 88% of them singletons; the top ten hold approximately 2%. The receptor comes from a female donor with multiple sclerosis, enrolled in a pregnancy study. The V gene is TRBV5-1, the J gene TRBJ1-4; 7 bases fit TRBD1. The sequences come from peripheral blood, collected before pregnancy. The CDR3 DNA reads TGCGCCAGCAGCTTCGGACAGGAAGACGAAAAACTGTTTTTT. Amino acid sequence: CASSFGQEDEKLFF.